This T cell receptor beta chain derives from a study of response to subunit inactivated influenza vaccine. Each CDR3 protein is one row after TCRdb ran MiXCR on the RT-PCR reads. Here the sample spans roughly 650,000 distinct CDR3 sequences, 11% to 15% being singletons. In its sample, this clonotype was seen a few times. Germline-derived CDR1 and CDR2 are GTSNPN and SVGIG (reference sequence). The CDR3 consists of 14 residues. Trimming pared 2 bases from V and 2 bases from J, leaving 7 bases between. The V and J genes are TRBV30 and TRBJ2-6; D remains unclear. The receptor's source is a middle-aged man who received an inactivated influenza vaccine. The specimen was PBMCs from blood, collected roughly 2 weeks before vaccination. The chain's CDR3 is CAWSFGTGANVLTF. The CDR3 nucleotides read TGTGCCTGGAGTTTTGGGACTGGGGCCAACGTCCTGACTTTC.